Listed below are T cell receptor beta chains from one sample, sequenced in a study of blood T cell repertoires in COVID-19. Measured with immunoSEQ multiplex PCR; TCRdb has only the in-frame clones, and not every one. The sample shows about 160,000 clones, over 70% of them seen only once. The source material was PBMCs or T cells enriched from blood (not recorded which). The receptors originated from a woman aged 55-69 years who had recovered from COVID-19. Each CDR3 is given with its conserved first and last residue. The D gene is left open where the match is weak. Not every row has a clone size; where given, it reads once, few, many or a size class.

clone_size: NA
j_call: TRBJ2-7
v_call: TRBV20-1
d_call: TRBD1
cdr3_aa: CSASDRSGQYF
cdr3_nt: TGCAGTGCTTCGGACAGGTCTGGGCAGTACTTC

clone_size: NA
j_call: TRBJ2-1
v_call: TRBV9
d_call: TRBD2
cdr3_aa: CASSVAGGEFNEQFF
cdr3_nt: TGTGCCAGCAGCGTGGCGGGGGGCGAATTTAATGAGCAGTTCTTC

clone_size: NA
j_call: TRBJ1-3
v_call: TRBV5-1
d_call: NA
cdr3_aa: CASSVLDGSSGNTIYF
cdr3_nt: TGCGCCAGCAGCGTCCTGGACGGGAGCTCTGGAAACACCATATATTTT

clone_size: NA
j_call: TRBJ1-1
v_call: TRBV6-6
d_call: NA
cdr3_aa: CASSYGGGLMNTEAFF
cdr3_nt: TGTGCCAGCAGTTACGGGGGGGGGCTCATGAACACTGAAGCTTTCTTT

clone_size: NA
j_call: TRBJ2-7
v_call: TRBV6-7
d_call: TRBD1
cdr3_aa: CASSYSFFRGLYEQYF
cdr3_nt: TGTGCCAGCAGTTACTCGTTCTTCAGGGGGCTATACGAGCAGTACTTC

clone_size: NA
j_call: TRBJ1-1
v_call: TRBV11-2
d_call: TRBD1
cdr3_aa: CASSKRQGGSTEAFF
cdr3_nt: TGTGCCAGCAGCAAACGACAGGGAGGCAGCACTGAAGCTTTCTTT

clone_size: NA
j_call: TRBJ2-1
v_call: TRBV27
d_call: NA
cdr3_aa: CASSPNVNEQFF
cdr3_nt: TGTGCCAGCAGCCCTAATGTGAATGAGCAGTTCTTC

clone_size: NA
j_call: TRBJ1-2
v_call: TRBV30
d_call: TRBD1
cdr3_aa: CAWAPGQGARIGGYTF
cdr3_nt: TGTGCCTGGGCCCCTGGACAGGGGGCTCGGATAGGAGGCTACACCTTC

clone_size: NA
j_call: TRBJ2-2
v_call: TRBV7-2
d_call: NA
cdr3_aa: CASSLAPQANTGELFF
cdr3_nt: TGTGCCAGCAGCTTAGCGCCACAGGCGAACACCGGGGAGCTGTTTTTT

clone_size: few
j_call: TRBJ2-1
v_call: TRBV30
d_call: NA
cdr3_aa: CAWTRDQGNEQFF
cdr3_nt: TGTGCCTGGACCAGGGACCAGGGGAATGAGCAGTTCTTC

clone_size: NA
j_call: TRBJ2-2
v_call: TRBV2
d_call: NA
cdr3_aa: CASSEAGPGELFF
cdr3_nt: TGTGCCAGCAGTGAAGCGGGCCCCGGGGAGCTGTTTTTT

clone_size: NA
j_call: TRBJ2-4
v_call: TRBV20-1
d_call: NA
cdr3_aa: CSASRPGVIDIQYF
cdr3_nt: TGCAGTGCTAGTAGGCCAGGGGTTATTGACATTCAGTACTTC

clone_size: NA
j_call: TRBJ2-2
v_call: TRBV29-1
d_call: TRBD2
cdr3_aa: CSVRPGLANTGELFF
cdr3_nt: TGCAGCGTACGACCGGGACTAGCGAACACCGGGGAGCTGTTTTTT

clone_size: many
j_call: TRBJ2-7
v_call: TRBV2
d_call: NA
cdr3_aa: CASSPNTYEQYF
cdr3_nt: TGTGCCAGCAGCCCCAACACCTACGAGCAGTACTTC

clone_size: NA
j_call: TRBJ2-5
v_call: TRBV3-1/TRBV3-2
d_call: NA
cdr3_aa: CASSQDSGFQETQYF
cdr3_nt: TGTGCCAGCAGCCAAGATTCAGGGTTCCAAGAGACCCAGTACTTC

clone_size: once
j_call: TRBJ2-7
v_call: TRBV30
d_call: NA
cdr3_aa: CAWSAPRGLRYEQYF
cdr3_nt: TGTGCCTGGAGTGCCCCCAGGGGATTGAGGTACGAGCAGTACTTC

clone_size: NA
j_call: TRBJ2-1
v_call: TRBV19
d_call: TRBD1
cdr3_aa: CASRNDRGPYNEQFF
cdr3_nt: TGTGCCAGTAGAAATGACAGGGGGCCCTACAATGAGCAGTTCTTC

clone_size: few
j_call: TRBJ2-1
v_call: TRBV11-2
d_call: NA
cdr3_aa: CASSRRLSNEQFF
cdr3_nt: TGTGCCAGCAGTAGACGACTATCCAATGAGCAGTTCTTC

clone_size: NA
j_call: TRBJ1-1
v_call: TRBV12-5
d_call: TRBD1
cdr3_aa: CASGLGGQGRPEAFF
cdr3_nt: TGTGCTAGTGGTTTGGGAGGACAGGGGCGGCCTGAAGCTTTCTTT

clone_size: NA
j_call: TRBJ1-2
v_call: TRBV25-1
d_call: NA
cdr3_aa: CASSEYASQGSGYTF
cdr3_nt: TGTGCCAGCAGTGAATACGCGAGTCAGGGGAGCGGCTACACCTTC

clone_size: NA
j_call: TRBJ2-5
v_call: TRBV7-9
d_call: TRBD2
cdr3_aa: CASSHRARGGQETQYF
cdr3_nt: TGTGCCAGCAGTCACCGGGCCCGGGGGGGGCAAGAGACCCAGTACTTC

clone_size: NA
j_call: TRBJ2-7
v_call: TRBV2
d_call: TRBD2
cdr3_aa: CASTPGTIEQYF
cdr3_nt: TGTGCCAGCACTCCCGGGACTATCGAGCAGTACTTC

clone_size: few
j_call: TRBJ1-1
v_call: TRBV5-1
d_call: TRBD1
cdr3_aa: CASSSDRGSFLF
cdr3_nt: TGCGCCAGCAGCTCGGACAGGGGTAGTTTTCTCTTT

clone_size: NA
j_call: TRBJ1-1
v_call: TRBV6-5
d_call: TRBD1
cdr3_aa: CASRGQGEGTEAFF
cdr3_nt: TGTGCCAGCAGAGGACAGGGGGAGGGGACTGAAGCTTTCTTT

clone_size: NA
j_call: TRBJ1-5
v_call: TRBV6-6
d_call: NA
cdr3_aa: CASSYSDRSNQPQHF
cdr3_nt: TGTGCCAGCAGTTACTCGGACAGAAGCAATCAGCCCCAGCATTTT

clone_size: NA
j_call: TRBJ2-1
v_call: TRBV10-3
d_call: TRBD2
cdr3_aa: CAISDSSGYNEQFF
cdr3_nt: TGTGCCATCAGTGACTCTAGCGGGTACAATGAGCAGTTCTTC

clone_size: many
j_call: TRBJ1-2
v_call: TRBV6-1
d_call: NA
cdr3_aa: CASSELSYGYTF
cdr3_nt: TGTGCCAGCAGTGAATTGAGCTATGGCTACACCTTC

clone_size: NA
j_call: TRBJ2-6
v_call: TRBV7-8
d_call: NA
cdr3_aa: CASSLLAVSGANVLTF
cdr3_nt: TGTGCCAGCAGCTTATTAGCGGTGTCTGGGGCCAACGTCCTGACTTTC